The present T cell receptor (beta chain) was sequenced within a study of blood T cells in healthy people across ages. The V segment lost 9 bases and the J segment 3 bases; nucleotides outside the gene matches: 2. Germline V gene data show CDR1 as KGHDR and CDR2 as SFDVKD. The CDR3 extends over 13 amino acids. In the case of this clonotype: Its matching antigen is unknown.

Then a second PCR, running roughly 6 to 12 cycles, was carried out with a sample-barcoded 5' primer and a J-beta primer mix. TCRdb fed the 5' RACE reads into MiXCR, producing one record per CDR3 protein. The sample gives 450,000 to 650,000 distinct CDR3 sequences, 24% of which show up once; just under 9% is in the top ten. Study results and caveats: With age, beta diversity per million T cells declined roughly linearly, significantly by approximately 40.

Separately, the same data were catalogued under a study of T cells of mothers and their children. That paper notes: Reads obtained per mother exceeded 8.5 million TCR beta CDR3 reads, with a few million obtained per child. Related mother-child pairs shared slightly more overlap than unrelated pairs, but the difference was non-significant.

The sequencing sample was made of blood. The J gene is TRBJ1-1, the V gene TRBV24-1; TRBD1 agrees at 11 bases. The TCR sequence derives from a boy under 18 in good health. CDR3 protein: CATGGQGDTEAFF. The CDR3, as DNA: TGTGCCACCGGGGGACAGGGGGACACTGAAGCTTTCTTT.